This T cell receptor (beta chain) was documented in a study of regulatory T cells in long-lasting Graves disease. Study-level results: Exclusively peripheral blood, rather than thyroid tissue, was studied.

As regards this clonotype: Its antigen is unknown.

Time point here: newly diagnosed GD, antithyroid drugs for less than 3 months. PBMC-derived RNA was used for the TCR library. Graves' disease diagnosis relied on American Thyroid Association guidelines. The patients included were those that came from an endocrinology department in Xi'an, China. CDR1 and CDR2 (germline): KGHSH, LQKENI. The J segment lost 10 bases and the V segment lost 3 bases, leaving 17 bases of the junction unmatched. The CDR3 runs to 17 residues. Relying on iRepertoire HTBI primers and Arm-PCR of CDR3 regions, the team built TCR beta libraries. TCRdb re-analysed the multiplex PCR reads in MiXCR, keeping a single row per CDR3 protein. The top ten hold about 25% of the sample, which has roughly 530,000 distinct CDR3 sequences, about 16% seen once. This same sample was also part of a study on T cells in Graves' hyperthyroidism and ophthalmopathy. Turning to that study: Each diagnosis was grounded in clinical symptoms, serum thyroxine and TRAb, thyroid ultrasound, and orbital computed tomography.

This TCR came from a woman aged 35-60 years with Graves disease. The sequencing here drew on peripheral blood mononuclear cells (PBMCs), taken at new diagnosis, from a patient treated with antithyroid drugs. This chain uses TRBV18 with TRBJ2-1, with 8 bases lining up with TRBD2. CDR3 DNA: TGTGCCAGCTCACCCCGATCGGGGCCTACTAGCGGCGGAGAGCAGTTCTTC. Translating gives CASSPRSGPTSGGEQFF.